This T cell receptor (beta chain) was documented in a study of OX40 agonist ivuxolimab in advanced cancers. The repertoire was sequenced with immunoSEQ multiplex PCR; TCRdb's copy has only in-frame clones and lacks some. The sample consists of about 40,000 clones, approximately 82% of them appearing once. V shed 6 bases, J shed 3 bases, and the junction held 7 bases outside the gene matches. The V gene's germline CDR1 is MNHEY and CDR2 SMNVEV (reference sequence). The CDR3 is 15 amino acids. This sequence joins TRBV27 and TRBJ2-5; 10 bases are a match to TRBD1. This TCR came from an adult with an advanced solid tumor such as melanoma, head and neck, liver or kidney cancer. The sample in question was CD4+ or CD8+ T cells sorted from blood, obtained in a trial of the OX40 agonist ivuxolimab. This CDR3 reads CASRRQGAEEETQYF. CDR3 DNA sequence: TGTGCCAGCAGGAGACAGGGGGCCGAGGAAGAGACCCAGTACTTC.